A single sample gave rise to the 19 T cell receptor beta chains below, sequenced in a study of cytomegalovirus exposure and HLA in healthy donors. The PCR used 60 Vbeta and 13 Jbeta primers. Assay used: immunoSEQ multiplex PCR; TCRdb lists only in-frame clones, some missing. The table records some 150,000 clones, over 65% of them present only once. Sequences were obtained from PBMCs. The receptor source for this set is a man between 40 and 49 years old in good health and CMV-seronegative.

The table lists this clone with a few counts. The chain uses TRBV27 and TRBJ1-6; TRBD1 is a possible D gene (5 bases). In germline, CDR1 is MNHEY, CDR2 SMNVEV (reference sequence). This CDR3 contains 18 residues. V was pared by 6 bases and J by 0 bases, with 18 bases between. The CDR3 DNA reads as TGTGCCAGCAGCTACCTCCCCGGGGGAAGCTCCTATAATTCACCCCTCCACTTT. Its translation is CASSYLPGGSSYNSPLHF.

CDR3 DNA: TGTGCCTGGAGGATCGGACAGCTGTACCAAGAGACCCAGTACTTC. It translates to CAWRIGQLYQETQYF. The chain has TRBV30 and TRBJ2-5, with TRBD1 as a possible D gene (6 bases). This CDR3 has 15 residues. Trimming took off 3 bases at V and 0 bases at J, with 14 bases between the two ends. CDR1 and CDR2 from the germline V gene are GTSNPN and SVGIG (reference sequence).

This clone was detected only a few times. The chain employs TRBV7-2 and TRBJ2-5; 10 bases fit TRBD2. TRBJ2-7 explains the end of the DNA better; the J call may be wrong. This CDR3 has 16 residues. The germline V gene encodes CDR1 SGHTA and CDR2 FQGNSA. The CDR3 sequence: CASSLGSAGGRYEQYF. In DNA, the CDR3 is TGTGCCAGCAGCTTGGGGTCAGCGGGGGGGCGGTACGAGCAGTACTTC.

The chain carries TRBV11-3 and TRBJ2-5, with TRBD2 identical over 10 bases. The CDR3 contains 17 residues. Germline V CDR1 and CDR2: SGHNT, YENEEA. Unmatched junction bases numbered 14, after V lost 5 bases and J lost 5 bases. CDR3 sequence reads: CASSHGSGGASSETQYF. The CDR3 DNA is TGTGCCAGCAGCCATGGGAGCGGGGGGGCCAGCTCGGAGACCCAGTACTTC.

This chain links TRBV7-9 with TRBJ2-3; a weak D match, TRBD2 (5 bases). There are 15 residues in the CDR3. The germline V gene has CDR1 SEHNR and CDR2 FQNEAQ (reference sequence). V was shortened by 4 bases and J by 2 bases, with 13 bases between the two germline ends. DNA of the CDR3: TGTGCCAGCAGCTCCTCGGACTCTTCCACAGATACGCAGTATTTT. This encodes CASSSSDSSTDTQYF.

The genes are TRBV13 and TRBJ1-2, with TRBD1 matching over 7 bases. CDR1 and CDR2 from the germline V gene are PRHDT and FYEKMQ (reference sequence). The CDR3 has 14 amino acids. Trimming at V came to 0 bases and at J to 2 bases, leaving 0 bases not matched to a gene. The CDR3 DNA follows: TGTGCCAGCAGCTTAGGGGGACAGAACTATGGCTACACCTTC. Its translation: CASSLGGQNYGYTF.

The J gene is TRBJ2-5, the V gene TRBV7-2; 7 bases fit TRBD2. J lost 5 bases, V lost 5 bases, and 5 bases had no gene match. Germline assignment: CDR1 SGHTA and CDR2 FQGNSA. CDR3 length equals 13 residues. DNA of the CDR3: TGTGCCAGCAGCCCAGGACTAGAGGAGACCCAGTACTTC. Protein: CASSPGLEETQYF. The full variable domain, completed using reference TRBV7-2 and TRBJ2-5, is GAGVSQSPSNKVTEKGKDVELRCDPISGHTALYWYRQSLGQGLEFLIYFQGNSAPDKSGLPSDRFSAERTGGSVSTLTIQRTQQEDSAVYLCASSPGLEETQYFGPGTRLLVL.

This chain connects TRBV6-4 to TRBJ2-1; D ambiguous. The CDR3 length is 12 residues. Germline CDR1 MRHNA, CDR2 SNTAGT. The chain's CDR3 is CTQAYSYNEQFF. DNA of the CDR3: TGTACTCAGGCCTACTCCTACAATGAGCAGTTCTTC.

The CDR3 DNA sequence: TGTGCCTGGAGTCCGGACAGGACCTATGGCTACACCTTC. It translates to CAWSPDRTYGYTF. The genes are TRBV30 and TRBJ1-2, with 7 bases lining up with TRBD1. Germline loops: CDR1 GTSNPN, CDR2 SVGIG (reference sequence). The CDR3 is 13 amino acids. The V segment lost 2 bases and the J segment 4 bases; nucleotides outside the gene matches: 4.

J is TRBJ2-7 and V is TRBV4-1, with 7 bases identical to TRBD1. The V and J ends lost 1 base and 2 bases, in that order; junction bases with no gene match: 5. The germline CDR1 and CDR2 sequences are MGHRA and YSYEKL. The CDR3 consists of 15 residues. CDR3 coding DNA: TGCGCCAGCAGCCAAGCCGGGACAGAAACCTACGAGCAGTACTTC. Its protein is CASSQAGTETYEQYF.

This clone has a handful of counts. The chain uses TRBV9 and TRBJ2-7, with 8 bases matching TRBD1. Germline-derived CDR1 and CDR2 are SGDLS and YYNGEE. Trimming at V came to 1 base and at J to 2 bases, leaving 5 bases not matched to a gene. This CDR3 has 15 amino acids. The CDR3 spells CASSVRTGQTYEQYF. The CDR3 coding sequence is TGTGCCAGCAGCGTAAGGACAGGGCAAACCTACGAGCAGTACTTC. Based on the CDR3 plus reference TRBV9 and TRBJ2-7, the full variable domain is DSGVTQTPKHLITATGQRVTLRCSPRSGDLSVYWYQQSLDQGLQFLIQYYNGEERAKGNILERFSAQQFPDLHSELNLSSLELGDSALYFCASSVRTGQTYEQYFGPGTRLTVT.

The chain combines TRBV7-3 with TRBJ1-3; 7 nucleotides match TRBD1. Trimming took 5 bases from V and 2 from J; bases not matched to a gene: 3. Germline CDR1 reads SGHTA; CDR2 reads FQGTGA. CDR3 length: 14 residues. In DNA, the CDR3 is TGTGCCAGCAGCCCCGGGACAGCTGGAAACACCATATATTTT. This encodes CASSPGTAGNTIYF.

V usage is TRBV27 and J usage is TRBJ1-6; D is undetermined. Germline CDR1 MNHEY, CDR2 SMNVEV (reference sequence). The CDR3 contains 12 residues. With 6 bases removed from V and 12 bases from J, the gap between germline ends came to 12 bases. For the CDR3, the DNA is TGTGCCAGCAGAACGGGATACTTACCCCTCCACTTT. It yields the protein CASRTGYLPLHF.

The chain links TRBV13 to TRBJ1-1; no definite D call. The CDR3 loop spans 14 amino acids. Trimming pared 5 bases from V and 4 bases from J, leaving 14 bases between. CDR1 PRHDT and CDR2 FYEKMQ come from the germline V gene (reference sequence). CDR3 DNA sequence: TGTGCCAGCAGCCTGCAGCGGACGTCCACTGAAGCTTTCTTT. Protein product: CASSLQRTSTEAFF.

The chain couples TRBV6-4 to TRBJ2-3; the match to TRBD1 covers 9 bases. Losses at the gene ends were 6 bases for V and 4 bases for J; bases not matched to a gene: 5. Germline V gene lookup returns CDR1 MRHNA and CDR2 SNTAGT. The CDR3 is made up of 14 amino acids. This CDR3 is CASRITGGSDTQYF. The CDR3 DNA is TGTGCCAGCAGGATTACAGGGGGCTCAGATACGCAGTATTTT.

This clone appeared a single time. The rearrangement uses TRBV25-1 and TRBJ2-1, with D unresolved. V was shortened by 2 bases and J by 4 bases, with 6 bases between the two germline ends. The CDR3 totals 13 residues. CDR1 is MGHDK and CDR2 is SYGVNS in the germline V gene. CDR3 in DNA: TGTGCCAGCAGTGAACTTAAATACAATGAGCAGTTCTTC. It specifies CASSELKYNEQFF.

Written as DNA, the CDR3 is TGTGCCAGCAGCTTGGCCTTGAGCGACACAGATACGCAGTATTTT. Amino acids: CASSLALSDTDTQYF. The chain is built from TRBV5-4 and TRBJ2-3; D is unresolved. The V end was cut by 0 bases, the J end by 2 bases, with 10 bases between. The CDR3 extends over 15 amino acids. Germline values: CDR1 SGHNT, CDR2 YYREEE (reference sequence).

The J gene is TRBJ2-1, the V gene TRBV7-8; 7 nucleotides align to TRBD2. Germline trimming cut 5 bases from V and 1 base from J; bases unmatched to any gene: 8. This CDR3 region has 16 residues. Germline V gene sequence: CDR1 SGHVS, CDR2 FQNEAQ. In DNA form, the CDR3 reads TGTGCCAGCAGCCCATATGGGGGGGGGTCCTACAATGAGCAGTTCTTC. Residues: CASSPYGGGSYNEQFF.

The V and J genes are TRBV14 and TRBJ2-7; D might be TRBD2 (5 bases). The CDR3 extends over 15 amino acids. Trimming pared 3 bases from V and 4 bases from J, leaving 16 bases between. The germline CDR1 and CDR2 sequences are SGHDN and FVKESK. The DNA of the CDR3 is TGTGCCAGCAGCCACCTCTCTTCGGGGAATTACGAGCAGTACTTC. Its protein product is CASSHLSSGNYEQYF.